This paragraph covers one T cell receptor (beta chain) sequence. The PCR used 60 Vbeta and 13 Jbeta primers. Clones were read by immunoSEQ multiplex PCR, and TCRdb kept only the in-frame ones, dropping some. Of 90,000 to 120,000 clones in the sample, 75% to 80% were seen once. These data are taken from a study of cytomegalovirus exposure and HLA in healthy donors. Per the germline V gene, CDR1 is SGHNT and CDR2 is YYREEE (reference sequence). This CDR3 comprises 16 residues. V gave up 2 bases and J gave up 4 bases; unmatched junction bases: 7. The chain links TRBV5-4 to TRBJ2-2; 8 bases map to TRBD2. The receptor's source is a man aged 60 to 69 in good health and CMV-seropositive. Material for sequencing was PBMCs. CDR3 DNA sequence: TGTGCCAGCAGCTTAGGTGGCGGGGGGTTCACCGGGGAGCTGTTTTTT. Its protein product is CASSLGGGGFTGELFF.